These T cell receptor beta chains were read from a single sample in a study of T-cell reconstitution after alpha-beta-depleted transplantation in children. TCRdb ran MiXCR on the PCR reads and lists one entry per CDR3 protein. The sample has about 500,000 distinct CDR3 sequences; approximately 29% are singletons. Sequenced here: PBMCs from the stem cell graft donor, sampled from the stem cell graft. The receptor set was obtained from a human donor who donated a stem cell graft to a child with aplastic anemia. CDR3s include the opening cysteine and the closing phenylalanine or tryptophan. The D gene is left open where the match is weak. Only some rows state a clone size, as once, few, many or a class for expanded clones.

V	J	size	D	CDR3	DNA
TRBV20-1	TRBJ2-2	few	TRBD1	CTGQGNTGELFF	TGTACGGGACAGGGGAACACCGGGGAGCTGTTTTTT
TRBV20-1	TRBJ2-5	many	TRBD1	CSASTGGAETQYF	TGCAGTGCTTCAACAGGGGGCGCGGAGACCCAGTACTTC
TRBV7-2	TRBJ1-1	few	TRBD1	CASSRQGQSTEAFF	TGTGCCAGCAGCCGACAGGGACAGAGCACTGAAGCTTTCTTT
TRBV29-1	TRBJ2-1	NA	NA	CSVEAGNEQFF	TGCAGCGTTGAAGCGGGGAATGAGCAGTTCTTC
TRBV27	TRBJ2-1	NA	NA	CASSQGGVYNEQFF	TGTGCCAGCAGTCAGGGGGGGGTCTACAATGAGCAGTTCTTC
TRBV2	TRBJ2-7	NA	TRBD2	CASSTGQTSGRGLGEQYF	TGTGCCAGCAGTACCGGACAAACTAGCGGGAGGGGCTTGGGCGAGCAGTACTTC
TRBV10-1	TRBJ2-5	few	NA	CASSETRGETQYF	TGCGCCAGCAGTGAAACTAGGGGAGAGACCCAGTACTTC
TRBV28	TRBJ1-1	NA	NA	CASSWGGREWVTEAFF	TGTGCCAGCAGTTGGGGTGGGAGGGAGTGGGTCACTGAAGCTTTCTTT
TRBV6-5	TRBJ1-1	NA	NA	CASSYSVRQRNTEAFF	TGTGCCAGCAGTTACTCCGTTCGGCAGCGCAATACTGAAGCTTTCTTT
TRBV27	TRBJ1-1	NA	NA	CASSLSLSGGNTEAFF	TGTGCCAGCAGTTTATCCCTCAGTGGGGGGAACACTGAAGCTTTCTTT
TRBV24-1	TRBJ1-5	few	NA	CATSDSRGPSQPQHF	TGTGCCACCAGTGACAGTAGGGGACCCAGTCAGCCCCAGCATTTT
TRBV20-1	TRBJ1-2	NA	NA	CSAPVLGRVRYNYGYTF	TGCAGTGCTCCCGTCCTGGGCAGGGTTAGGTATAACTATGGCTACACCTTC
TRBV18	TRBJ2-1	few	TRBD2	CASSSIAGSSYNEQFF	TGTGCCAGCTCATCAATAGCGGGTAGCTCCTACAATGAGCAGTTCTTC
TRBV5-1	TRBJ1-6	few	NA	CASSKGRDNSPLHF	TGCGCCAGCAGTAAGGGGAGAGATAATTCACCCCTCCACTTT
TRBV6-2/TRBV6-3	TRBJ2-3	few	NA	CASSLLVTDTQYF	TGTGCCAGCAGTCTCCTTGTTACAGATACGCAGTATTTT
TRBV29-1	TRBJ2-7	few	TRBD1	CSAGGQGVYEQYF	TGCAGCGCCGGGGGACAGGGGGTCTACGAGCAGTACTTC
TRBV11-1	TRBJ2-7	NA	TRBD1	CASATGGSSYEQYF	TGTGCCAGCGCGACAGGGGGAAGCTCCTACGAGCAGTACTTC
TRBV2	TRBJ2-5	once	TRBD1	CASSLEGQGPETQYF	TGTGCCAGCAGTCTGGAAGGACAGGGTCCAGAGACCCAGTACTTC
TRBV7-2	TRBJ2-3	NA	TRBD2	CASSFPGTSGTDTQYF	TGTGCCAGCAGCTTCCCCGGGACTAGCGGCACAGATACGCAGTATTTT